One and the same sample provided the 18 T cell receptor beta chains below, sequenced in a study of shared T cell receptors in the human thymus. The data were produced by immunoSEQ multiplex PCR, yet TCRdb's version contains in-frame clones alone and is incomplete. The profile shows hundreds of thousands of clones, around 78% of them singletons. These data were also reused for a study on human thymus T cells.

Material for sequencing was thymocytes. These receptors came from a boy in the first two years of life with a congenital heart defect.

This clone was detected a few times. The genes are TRBV5-4 and TRBJ1-2; the match to TRBD1 covers 7 bases. V gave up 3 bases and J gave up 8 bases; unmatched junction bases: 7. Germline CDR1 SGHNT, CDR2 YYREEE (reference sequence). The CDR3 runs 13 residues. In DNA, the CDR3 is TGTGCCAGCAGCTCCCGGGACAGCGGGGGCTACACCTTC. This sequence encodes CASSSRDSGGYTF.

This rearrangement joins TRBV4-1 to TRBJ2-1; TRBD1 matches 9 bases. V dropped 4 bases and J dropped 6; count of bases not matched to a gene: 16. The CDR3 extends over 18 amino acids. CDR1 and CDR2 from the germline V gene are MGHRA and YSYEKL. The CDR3 spells CASSPGTGKRVGANEQFF. The CDR3 nucleotides read TGCGCCAGCAGCCCCGGGACAGGGAAAAGAGTTGGGGCCAATGAGCAGTTCTTC.

The chain combines TRBV4-1 with TRBJ2-1; 12 nucleotides align to TRBD2. Germline V gene lookup returns CDR1 MGHRA and CDR2 YSYEKL. The CDR3 totals 18 residues. V lost 0 bases and J lost 7; bases outside the gene matches: 10. DNA for the CDR3: TGCGCCAGCAGCCAAGATCCCATGACTAGCGGGAGTACGAATGAGCAGTTCTTC. Amino acid sequence: CASSQDPMTSGSTNEQFF.

This chain joins TRBV7-9 and TRBJ2-1, with D maybe TRBD2 (5 bases). The CDR3 is 14 amino acids. V dropped 2 bases and J dropped 5 bases, with 10 bases sitting between them. In germline, CDR1 is SEHNR, CDR2 FQNEAQ (reference sequence). As DNA, the CDR3 is TGTGCCAGCAGCTTAACTAGAAACGACAATGAGCAGTTCTTC. As protein: CASSLTRNDNEQFF.

This chain connects TRBV27 to TRBJ1-2, with TRBD1 matching over 7 bases. CDR3 length: 17 residues. The ends lost 3 bases at V and 4 bases at J; junction bases unmatched: 14. Per the germline V gene, CDR1 is MNHEY and CDR2 is SMNVEV (reference sequence). The CDR3 loop reads CASSFRQGQTEGYGYTF. CDR3 sequence (DNA): TGTGCCAGCAGTTTTAGACAGGGCCAAACGGAAGGCTATGGCTACACCTTC.

The rearrangement joins TRBV5-6 to TRBJ1-5; D is possibly TRBD1 (6 bases). Germline V gives CDR1 SGHDT, CDR2 YYEEEE. V was cut by 0 bases and J by 4 bases, with 11 bases left in between. This CDR3 has 15 residues. The chain's CDR3 is CASSLAGALNQPQHF. CDR3 DNA sequence: TGTGCCAGCAGCTTGGCAGGGGCCCTTAATCAGCCCCAGCATTTT.

The rearrangement joins TRBV27 to TRBJ2-7, with 10 bases matching TRBD2. The V gene's germline CDR1 is MNHEY and CDR2 SMNVEV (reference sequence). The CDR3 is 15 residues long. Losses at the gene ends were 5 bases for V and 0 bases for J; bases not matched to a gene: 4. Here the CDR3 reads CASSTTSGVSYEQYF. CDR3 bases: TGTGCCAGCAGTACCACTAGCGGGGTCTCCTACGAGCAGTACTTC.

This clone was detected only once. J is TRBJ2-1 and V is TRBV18; D is possibly TRBD2 (7 bases). The V end was cut by 6 bases, the J end by 4 bases, with 22 bases between. The CDR3 length is 17 residues. CDR1 is KGHSH and CDR2 is LQKENI in the germline V gene. The CDR3 region has the DNA TGTGCCAGCTCCCGGGGGGAACGGGTAAGGGGGTACAATGAGCAGTTCTTC. Its protein product is CASSRGERVRGYNEQFF.

The rearrangement joins TRBV10-3 to TRBJ2-7; D possibly corresponds to TRBD2 (5 bases). Germline V gene lookup returns CDR1 ENHRY and CDR2 SYGVKD. Trimming stripped 0 bases from V and 5 bases from J, with 17 bases between. The CDR3 consists of 16 residues. CDR3 nucleotides: TGTGCCATCAGTGAGTCGAGGACCGGAGCGGCGGACGAGCAGTACTTC. It yields the protein CAISESRTGAADEQYF.

The V call is TRBV4-2, the J call TRBJ2-5; D is ambiguous. Germline assignment: CDR1 LGHNA and CDR2 YNFKEQ. The V end lost 0 bases, the J end lost 5 bases, and 16 bases lay between the germline ends. The CDR3 covers 16 residues. The CDR3 loop is CASSQDPRSEAETQYF. The CDR3 bases are TGTGCCAGCAGCCAAGACCCCAGATCCGAAGCGGAGACCCAGTACTTC.

This clone was seen just once. This sequence joins TRBV7-2 and TRBJ2-1; 11 bases agree with TRBD1. There are 16 residues in the CDR3. V shed 5 bases and J 4 bases; nucleotides not matched to a gene: 7. Per germline, CDR1 SGHTA and CDR2 FQGNSA. CDR3 nucleotide sequence: TGTGCCAGCAGCCCACCGGGGACAGGGGGGTACAATGAGCAGTTCTTC. This sequence encodes CASSPPGTGGYNEQFF.

The chain recombines TRBV6-6 with TRBJ2-7, with D possibly being TRBD2 (5 bases). The germline gives CDR1 MNHNY, CDR2 SVGAGI (reference sequence). This CDR3 is built from 15 residues. Trimming took off 4 bases at V and 5 bases at J, with 18 bases between the two ends. CDR3 bases: TGTGCCAGCAGTTTATCAGGCGGTCAGAGGGACGAGCAGTACTTC. This encodes CASSLSGGQRDEQYF.

The CDR3 DNA reads TGCAGCCCTGGGGGGGACTCCCCAGGGACGGTTGGGGACGCCCGGACCCCCCAAGAGACCCAGTACTTC. Residues: CSPGGDSPGTVGDARTPQETQYF. This rearrangement joins TRBV29-1 to TRBJ2-5, with 7 bases matching TRBD2. Germline V CDR1 and CDR2: SQVTM, ANQGSEA. This CDR3 has 23 residues. The V gene end was trimmed by 8 bases and the J gene end by 1 base; junction bases not matched to a gene: 37. The full variable domain, with the rest looked up from reference TRBV29-1 and TRBJ2-5, is SAVISQKPSRDICQRGTSLTIQCQVDSQVTMMFWYRQQPGQSLTLIATANQGSEATYESGFVIDKFPISRPNLTFSTLTVSNMSPEDSSIYLCSPGGDSPGTVGDARTPQETQYFGPGTRLLVL.

The V and J genes are TRBV7-2 and TRBJ1-1, with D tentatively TRBD1 (5 bases). Per germline, CDR1 SGHTA and CDR2 FQGNSA. This CDR3 spans 13 amino acids. V lost 5 bases and J lost 5, with 12 bases in between. The CDR3 nucleotides are TGTGCCAGCAGCGACCAGGGAGGGACTGAAGCTTTCTTT. The encoded protein is CASSDQGGTEAFF. Based on the CDR3 plus reference TRBV7-2 and TRBJ1-1, the full variable domain is GAGVSQSPSNKVTEKGKDVELRCDPISGHTALYWYRQSLGQGLEFLIYFQGNSAPDKSGLPSDRFSAERTGGSVSTLTIQRTQQEDSAVYLCASSDQGGTEAFFGQGTRLTVV.

This clone has more than one count but fewer than ten. The genes are TRBV12-5 and TRBJ2-3, with unresolved D. The CDR3 totals 18 residues. With 6 bases removed from V and 1 base from J, the gap between germline ends came to 23 bases. CDR1 is LGHNT, CDR2 FRNRAP, per germline. CDR3 coding DNA: TGTGCTAGTGGAGACTCTTTGGGTACTGCGTCCTGCACAGATACGCAGTATTTT. As protein: CASGDSLGTASCTDTQYF.

Only one count was recorded for this clone. This likely comes from a read error, as the CDR3 has no conserved phenylalanine or tryptophan at its end. The DNA is omitted, as the CDR3 cannot be located on it reliably, and the CDR3 follows TCRdb's listing. The genes are TRBV6-1 and TRBJ1-5; no DNA check was done on the table's D call, TRBD1. The CDR3 spans 14 residues, counting both ends. Germline V CDR1 and CDR2: MNHNS, SASEGT. CDR3 loop: CASRSGVGSAPGWL.

The chain combines TRBV4-1 with TRBJ2-1; 9 bases agree with TRBD1. V lost 4 bases to trimming and J lost 0 bases; unmatched junction nucleotides: 4. The CDR3 sequence is 16 residues long. Germline CDR1 reads MGHRA; CDR2 reads YSYEKL. The CDR3 protein is CASSLAGQGSYNEQFF. Written as DNA, the CDR3 is TGCGCCAGCAGCCTTGCGGGACAGGGCTCCTACAATGAGCAGTTCTTC.

This clone came up a few times. This rearrangement joins TRBV5-6 to TRBJ2-6; 12 nucleotides agree with TRBD2. Germline values: CDR1 SGHDT, CDR2 YYEEEE. V was clipped by 2 bases and J by 1 base; unmatched bases: 4. This CDR3 comprises 18 residues. CDR3 sequence (DNA): TGTGCCAGCAGCTTTCCTAGCGGGAGGGGTTCTGGGGCCAACGTCCTGACTTTC. Amino acids: CASSFPSGRGSGANVLTF.